This T cell receptor (beta chain) was observed in a study of T cells in localized non-small cell lung cancer. Findings of the study overall: Uninvolved nearby lung showed the greatest T cell clonality, exceeding that found in tumor. A median of roughly 52 of the top 100 tumor clones appeared in adjacent lung, which was paired and uninvolved. Longer overall survival was associated with a higher density of T cells in the blood.

TCRdb's table, derived via immunoSEQ multiplex PCR, lists solely in-frame clones and lacks some. The table has around 92,000 clones, approximately 90% seen once; the top ten hold 4.1%. The CDR3 consists of 11 residues. The V gene lost 3 bases and the J gene lost 5 bases, with 5 bases spanning the gap. Germline V gives CDR1 DFQATT, CDR2 SNEGSKA (reference sequence). In regard to this clone: Its cognate antigen is unknown.

The V gene is TRBV20-1, the J gene TRBJ1-3, with D hard to call. The sequencing used PBMCs, collected before any cancer treatment. This receptor was obtained from a woman between 40 and 69 years old with stage II squamous cell lung carcinoma. DNA for the CDR3: TGCAGTGCTAGTTTCCGAAACACCATATATTTT. Translating it yields CSASFRNTIYF.